The clone carrying this T cell receptor beta chain has a single count. The data derive from a study of OX40 agonist ivuxolimab in advanced cancers. Background on the study: With ivuxolimab, an agonistic anti-OX40 (CD134) antibody, patients were treated.

Sequencing was performed with immunoSEQ multiplex PCR; in TCRdb, only in-frame clones are kept and a portion is missing. Among around 84,000 clones, 90% to 95% were seen once, and the ten largest hold more than 0.35%. The CDR3 consists of 16 residues. V gave up 5 bases and J gave up 7 bases, with 18 bases separating them. From germline, CDR1 is ENHRY and CDR2 SYGVKD. The source material was CD4+ or CD8+ T cells sorted from blood, sampled in a trial of the OX40 agonist ivuxolimab. The sequence came from an adult with an advanced solid tumor such as melanoma, head and neck, liver or kidney cancer. This chain connects TRBV10-3 to TRBJ1-6; no firm D call. The CDR3 DNA sequence: TGTGCCATCAGTAGCTCTTTCGGAGATGTCAATTCACCCCTCCACTTT. This sequence encodes CAISSSFGDVNSPLHF.